Below are 21 T cell receptor beta chains sequenced from a single sample in a study of cytomegalovirus exposure and HLA in healthy donors. PCR primers comprised 60 Vbeta and 13 Jbeta primers. Profiled with immunoSEQ multiplex PCR; TCRdb holds only in-frame clones, not every one. The repertoire includes roughly 190,000 clones, 70% to 75% of them detected once, and approximately 3.1% sits in the top ten. Sequencing input: PBMCs. The receptors here all came from a woman in her 30s in good health and CMV-seropositive.

The rearrangement uses TRBV28 and TRBJ1-4; tentative D call: TRBD1 (5 bases). Trimming cost V 6 bases and J 7 bases, with 27 bases left between them. The germline gives CDR1 MDHEN, CDR2 SYDVKM. The CDR3 consists of 18 residues. CDR3 protein: CASRPQVLRISPGEKLFF. DNA of the CDR3: TGTGCCAGCAGGCCACAGGTGCTCAGGATCAGTCCAGGTGAAAAACTGTTTTTT.

This clone was detected only once. This rearrangement joins TRBV7-9 to TRBJ1-1, with TRBD1 identical over 10 bases. Germline V gene data show CDR1 as SEHNR and CDR2 as FQNEAQ (reference sequence). The V gene end was trimmed by 5 bases and the J gene end by 5 bases; junction bases not matched to a gene: 5. The CDR3 spans 14 residues. The CDR3 spells CASSRPGQGTEAFF. In DNA, the CDR3 is TGTGCCAGCAGCCGTCCGGGACAGGGGACTGAAGCTTTCTTT.

The CDR3 DNA is TGTGCCAGCAGCCAAGAAAACAGCGGCTCCTACGAGCAGTACTTC. Its translation is CASSQENSGSYEQYF. The chain uses TRBV4-2 and TRBJ2-7; weak D call: TRBD2 (5 bases). This CDR3 region has 15 residues. The V gene lost 0 bases and the J gene lost 0 bases, with 9 bases spanning the gap. CDR1 and CDR2 from the germline V gene are LGHNA and YNFKEQ.

J is TRBJ2-7 and V is TRBV27, with 11 bases aligning to TRBD2. The CDR3 extends over 17 amino acids. Looked up from germline, CDR1 is MNHEY and CDR2 is SMNVEV (reference sequence). V shed 5 bases and J 4 bases; nucleotides not matched to a gene: 13. CDR3 nucleotide sequence: TGTGCCAGCAGTGATATTACTAGCGGGAGTTTGAGTTACGAGCAGTACTTC. Translated: CASSDITSGSLSYEQYF.

This clone was counted only a few times. This chain links TRBV2 with TRBJ2-4, with D perhaps matching TRBD1 (5 bases). V was cut by 4 bases and J by 6 bases, with 10 bases left in between. Germline V CDR1 and CDR2: SNHLY, FYNNEI. This CDR3 has 13 amino acids. The CDR3 region is CASSGRGINIQYF. For the CDR3, the DNA is TGTGCCAGCAGTGGAAGGGGCATAAACATTCAGTACTTC.

The chain is built from TRBV14 and TRBJ2-7; a weak D match, TRBD2 (5 bases). Germline CDR1 is SGHDN and CDR2 is FVKESK. This CDR3 has 15 residues. With 5 bases removed from V and 1 base from J, the gap between germline ends came to 15 bases. The CDR3 protein is CASSARGQLSYEQYF. The CDR3, as DNA: TGTGCCAGCAGCGCTAGAGGGCAACTTTCCTACGAGCAGTACTTC.

V and J are TRBV19 and TRBJ2-5; TRBD2 is a possible D gene (5 bases). This CDR3 has 15 residues. CDR1 and CDR2 (germline): LNHDA, SQIVND (reference sequence). V was clipped by 3 bases and J by 1 base, with 12 bases between them. CDR3 DNA sequence: TGTGCCAGTAGTATTTTGGCGGACTTCCAAGAGACCCAGTACTTC. This gives the protein CASSILADFQETQYF. The full variable domain, its missing parts supplied by reference TRBV19 and TRBJ2-5, is DGGITQSPKYLFRKEGQNVTLSCEQNLNHDAMYWYRQDPGQGLRLIYYSQIVNDFQKGDIAEGYSVSREKKESFPLTVTSAQKNPTAFYLCASSILADFQETQYFGPGTRLLVL.

The chain is built from TRBV28 and TRBJ2-7; TRBD2 agrees at 8 bases. CDR3 length: 15 amino acids. CDR1 is MDHEN, CDR2 SYDVKM, per germline. Trimming took 3 bases from V and 4 from J; bases not matched to a gene: 8. The CDR3 bases are TGTGCCAGCAGTTTGTTGGCGGGAGGTAAGTACGAGCAGTACTTC. Its protein product is CASSLLAGGKYEQYF.

CDR3: CASSVRDSSYNEQFF. The CDR3 nucleotides are TGTGCCAGCAGTGTCCGGGACTCCTCCTACAATGAGCAGTTCTTC. The chain couples TRBV27 to TRBJ2-1; D may be TRBD2 (6 bases). V lost 5 bases and J lost 0, with 11 bases in between. Germline V gives CDR1 MNHEY, CDR2 SMNVEV (reference sequence). CDR3 size: 15 residues.

A single count supports this clone. V and J are TRBV29-1 and TRBJ2-1, with D tentatively TRBD1 (5 bases). The germline V and J ends were trimmed by 5 bases and 8 bases, with 16 bases remaining between them. The V gene's germline CDR1 is SQVTM and CDR2 ANQGSEA. The CDR3 extends over 13 amino acids. In DNA, the CDR3 is TGCAGCGTTAAACAGGTTCTTATCGATGAGCAGTTCTTC. Translation gives CSVKQVLIDEQFF.

The rearrangement uses TRBV11-2 and TRBJ1-5, with D unclear. Trimming removed 3 bases at V and 4 bases at J, with 7 bases between. Germline V CDR1 and CDR2: SGHAT, FQNNGV. This CDR3 has 13 residues. Here the CDR3 reads CASSLGVNQPQHF. For the CDR3, the DNA is TGTGCCAGCAGCTTGGGAGTAAATCAGCCCCAGCATTTT.

The V gene is TRBV14, the J gene TRBJ1-1; possible D gene TRBD1, 5 bases. Trimming shortened V by 0 bases and J by 8 bases, and 10 bases separated the two germline ends. The CDR3 length is 13 residues. Germline assignment: CDR1 SGHDN and CDR2 FVKESK. The CDR3 coding sequence is TGTGCCAGCAGCCAAGATCTGAAGGGGGAAGCTTTCTTT. It yields the protein CASSQDLKGEAFF. Full variable domain (remainder filled in from reference TRBV14 and TRBJ1-1): EAGVTQFPSHSVIEKGQTVTLRCDPISGHDNLYWYRRVMGKEIKFLLHFVKESKQDESGMPNNRFLAERTGGTYSTLKVQPAELEDSGVYFCASSQDLKGEAFFGQGTRLTVV.

In its sample, this clone was seen a few times. The gene calls are TRBV28 and TRBJ2-1; D remains ambiguous. This CDR3 has 14 amino acids. V was pared by 3 bases and J by 5 bases, with 11 bases between. The germline gives CDR1 MDHEN, CDR2 SYDVKM. DNA for the CDR3: TGTGCCAGCAGTTTGATCAGGAACCACAATGAGCAGTTCTTC. Amino acids: CASSLIRNHNEQFF.

This clone was seen only a few times. The chain carries TRBV11-1 and TRBJ1-1; 7 bases are shared with TRBD1. Trimming cost V 5 bases and J 3 bases; bases outside gene matches: 9. The CDR3 covers 15 residues. Germline loops: CDR1 SGHAT, CDR2 FQDESV (reference sequence). CDR3 protein: CASSDAGGGDTEAFF. CDR3 in DNA: TGTGCCAGCAGCGACGCAGGGGGTGGGGACACTGAAGCTTTCTTT.

This clone has just a few counts. This sequence joins TRBV7-2 and TRBJ2-3; 16 bases agree with TRBD2. The junction had 5 bases not matched to a gene; V was cut back by 5 bases and J by 3 bases. Germline V CDR1 and CDR2: SGHTA, FQGNSA. The CDR3 runs to 17 residues. CDR3 amino acids: CASSPGLAGGPTDTQYF. CDR3 bases: TGTGCCAGCAGCCCGGGACTAGCGGGAGGGCCGACAGATACGCAGTATTTT.

The rearrangement uses TRBV7-9 and TRBJ1-5; 8 positions match TRBD1. V trimming: 1 base; J trimming: 3 bases; junction bases outside the gene matches: 5. Germline V gives CDR1 SEHNR, CDR2 FQNEAQ (reference sequence). The CDR3 consists of 16 residues. CDR3 amino acids: CASSLGTGRTNQPQHF. The CDR3 bases are TGTGCCAGCAGCTTAGGGACAGGGAGGACCAATCAGCCCCAGCATTTT.

The chain links TRBV19 to TRBJ2-2, with unresolved D. Germline values: CDR1 LNHDA, CDR2 SQIVND (reference sequence). The CDR3 has 17 residues. Deletions cut 9 bases from V and 3 bases from J, with 23 bases between. CDR3 DNA sequence: TGTGCCAGCTTAAAGGCGCGGAACTTCCACTACACCGGGGAGCTGTTTTTT. Amino acid sequence: CASLKARNFHYTGELFF.

The rearrangement joins TRBV5-1 to TRBJ2-6; D is undetermined. In germline, CDR1 is SGHRS, CDR2 YFSETQ. V gave up 2 bases and J gave up 0 bases, with 6 bases separating them. This CDR3 has 15 residues. CDR3 sequence: CASSFDNSGANVLTF. CDR3 coding DNA: TGCGCCAGCAGCTTCGACAACTCTGGGGCCAACGTCCTGACTTTC. The whole variable domain, filled in from reference TRBV5-1 and TRBJ2-6, reads KAGVTQTPRYLIKTRGQQVTLSCSPISGHRSVSWYQQTPGQGLQFLFEYFSETQRNKGNFPGRFSGRQFSNSRSEMNVSTLELGDSALYLCASSFDNSGANVLTFGAGSRLTVL.

This clone occurred a few times. This chain links TRBV7-2 with TRBJ1-2; D ambiguous. V shed 5 bases and J shed 4 bases, with 20 bases lying between them. Germline CDR1 and CDR2: SGHTA and FQGNSA. The CDR3 has 16 amino acids. The chain's CDR3 is CASSAPGRSGGYGYTF. For the CDR3, the DNA is TGTGCCAGCAGCGCCCCCGGGCGTTCCGGAGGCTATGGCTACACCTTC.

The chain links TRBV6-1 to TRBJ2-5, with D possibly matching TRBD2 (6 bases). V was cut by 8 bases and J by 1 base, with 17 bases left in between. CDR1 is MNHNS, CDR2 SASEGT, per germline. The CDR3 totals 15 residues. The CDR3 DNA follows: TGTGCCAGCGGGATCCTGCCGGGACTCCAAGAGACCCAGTACTTC. Amino acids: CASGILPGLQETQYF.

The chain is built from TRBV27 and TRBJ1-4; the match to TRBD1 covers 8 bases. Trimming took 2 bases from V and 3 from J; bases not matched to a gene: 8. Germline V gene data show CDR1 as MNHEY and CDR2 as SMNVEV (reference sequence). The CDR3 extends over 17 amino acids. The DNA of the CDR3 is TGTGCCAGCAGTTTACAGGGACAGGCCCCGGCTAATGAAAAACTGTTTTTT. Translation: CASSLQGQAPANEKLFF.